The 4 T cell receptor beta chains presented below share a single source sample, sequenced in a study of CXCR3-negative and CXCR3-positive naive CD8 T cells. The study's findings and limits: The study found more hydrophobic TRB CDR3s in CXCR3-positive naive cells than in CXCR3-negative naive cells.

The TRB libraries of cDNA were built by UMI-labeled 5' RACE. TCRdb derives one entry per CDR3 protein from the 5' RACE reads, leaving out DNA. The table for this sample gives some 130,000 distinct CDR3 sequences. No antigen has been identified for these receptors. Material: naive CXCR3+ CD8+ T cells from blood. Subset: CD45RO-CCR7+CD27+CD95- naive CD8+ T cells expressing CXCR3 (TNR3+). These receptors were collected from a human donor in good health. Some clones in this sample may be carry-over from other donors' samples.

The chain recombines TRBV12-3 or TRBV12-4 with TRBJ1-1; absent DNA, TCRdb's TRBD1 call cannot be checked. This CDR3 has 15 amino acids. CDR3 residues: CASSLKTGVNTEAFF.

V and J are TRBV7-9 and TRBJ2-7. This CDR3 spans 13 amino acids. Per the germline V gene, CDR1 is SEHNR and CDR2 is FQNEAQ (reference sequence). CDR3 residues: CASSSGSGIEQYF.

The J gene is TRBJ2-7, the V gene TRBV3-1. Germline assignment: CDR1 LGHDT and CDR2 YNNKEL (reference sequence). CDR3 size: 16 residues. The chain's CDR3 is CASSPAAAGRSYEQYF.

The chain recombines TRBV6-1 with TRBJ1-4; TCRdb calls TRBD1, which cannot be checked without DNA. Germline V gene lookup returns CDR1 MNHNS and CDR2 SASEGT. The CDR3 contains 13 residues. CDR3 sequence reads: CASSEAETWELFF.